This T cell receptor beta chain was profiled in a study of OX40 agonist ivuxolimab in advanced cancers. Notes on the study in general: Expanded clones tended on average to be more numerous among CD8+ T cells than CD4+.

Repertoires were generated with immunoSEQ multiplex PCR, while TCRdb's copy carries only in-frame clones and drops some. The table lists about 45,000 clones, approximately 91% of them singletons. Turning to this clone: Its cognate antigen is unknown.

The CDR3 is 13 residues long. Per the germline V gene, CDR1 is SNHLY and CDR2 is FYNNEI. Deletions cut 1 base from V and 4 bases from J, with 7 bases between. The sample consisted of CD4+ or CD8+ T cells sorted from blood, taken in a trial of the OX40 agonist ivuxolimab. This chain joins TRBV2 and TRBJ1-2; D might be TRBD1 (5 bases). The origin of this receptor is an adult with an advanced solid tumor such as melanoma, head and neck, liver or kidney cancer. CDR3 sequence (DNA): TGTGCCAGCAGTGAAGGGGGGGGCTATGGCTACACCTTC. Translated, it gives CASSEGGGYGYTF. The full variable domain, in which reference TRBV2 and TRBJ1-2 provide the parts outside the CDR3, is EPEVTQTPSHQVTQMGQEVILRCVPISNHLYFYWYRQILGQKVEFLVSFYNNEISEKSEIFDDQFSVERPDGSNFTLKIRSTKLEDSAMYFCASSEGGGYGYTFGSGTRLTVV.